One and the same sample provided the 27 T cell receptor beta chains below, sequenced in a study of blood T cell repertoires in COVID-19. Profiled with immunoSEQ multiplex PCR; TCRdb holds only in-frame clones, not every one. The sample comprises hundreds of thousands of clones, 70% to 90% of which are singletons, and 8% to 9.5% rests with the top ten. Source material: PBMCs or T cells enriched from blood (not recorded which). These receptors came from a woman aged 55-70 years who had recovered from COVID-19.

The genes are TRBV28 and TRBJ1-6; D might be TRBD1 (6 bases). The germline V and J ends were trimmed by 4 bases and 16 bases, with 23 bases remaining between them. This CDR3 has 15 amino acids. Germline lookup yields CDR1 MDHEN and CDR2 SYDVKM. The DNA for the CDR3 is TGTGCCAGCAGTTCTCTTTCCGGACAGCGGGGTACACTCCACTTT. As protein: CASSSLSGQRGTLHF. The complete variable domain, with remaining parts taken from reference TRBV28 and TRBJ1-6, reads DVKVTQSSRYLVKRTGEKVFLECVQDMDHENMFWYRQDPGLGLRLIYFSYDVKMKEKGDIPEGYSVSREKKERFSLILESASTNQTSMYLCASSSLSGQRGTLHFGNGTRLTVT.

The rearrangement uses TRBV29-1 and TRBJ2-1; D gene ambiguous. Germline V gene lookup returns CDR1 SQVTM and CDR2 ANQGSEA. V was clipped by 7 bases and J by 4 bases, with 14 bases between them. The CDR3 length is 13 residues. The CDR3 spells CSAPGPKYNEQFF. For the CDR3, the DNA is TGCAGCGCCCCGGGTCCGAAATACAATGAGCAGTTCTTC.

V and J are TRBV2 and TRBJ1-1, with TRBD1 identical over 10 bases. The germline V gene has CDR1 SNHLY and CDR2 FYNNEI. This CDR3 comprises 16 residues. J was trimmed by 5 bases and V by 0 bases; bases with no gene match: 6. The CDR3 loop is CASSEAGQGLGTEAFF. CDR3 nucleotide sequence: TGTGCCAGCAGTGAAGCGGGACAGGGGCTGGGAACTGAAGCTTTCTTT.

The chain has TRBV7-8 and TRBJ1-1, with D possibly TRBD1 on 6 matching bases. Germline assignment: CDR1 SGHVS and CDR2 FQNEAQ. This CDR3 spans 17 amino acids. Trimming took off 5 bases at V and 2 bases at J, with 21 bases between the two ends. DNA for the CDR3: TGTGCCAGCAGCCCCTCCATAGGGGGTGTGGAAAACACTGAAGCTTTCTTT. Protein: CASSPSIGGVENTEAFF.

The gene calls are TRBV5-1 and TRBJ1-6, with 8 bases lining up with TRBD1. The CDR3 totals 15 residues. Trimming cost V 0 bases and J 8 bases; bases outside gene matches: 4. Germline-derived CDR1 and CDR2 are SGHRS and YFSETQ. CDR3 nucleotides: TGCGCCAGCAGCTTGGTCGCGGGACAGGATTCACCCCTCCACTTT. Translated: CASSLVAGQDSPLHF.

The chain uses TRBV29-1 and TRBJ2-1; TRBD1 aligns across 7 bases. The CDR3 covers 14 residues. V gave up 7 bases and J gave up 4 bases; unmatched junction bases: 10. CDR1 is SQVTM, CDR2 ANQGSEA, per germline. CDR3 residues: CSASGQLTYNEQFF. In DNA form, the CDR3 reads TGCAGCGCCTCGGGACAGTTGACTTACAATGAGCAGTTCTTC.

The chain links TRBV28 to TRBJ2-7; 7 bases map to TRBD1. Germline V gene sequence: CDR1 MDHEN, CDR2 SYDVKM. The CDR3 is 13 residues long. V gave up 3 bases and J gave up 5 bases; unmatched junction bases: 4. The CDR3 bases are TGTGCCAGCAGTTTTAGGGACAGAAACGAGCAGTACGTC. It encodes CASSFRDRNEQYV.

In its sample, this clone was seen once. The rearrangement joins TRBV2 to TRBJ2-7; 9 bases are shared with TRBD1. The V and J ends lost 7 bases and 4 bases, in that order; junction bases with no gene match: 8. The CDR3 contains 14 residues. Germline CDR1 and CDR2: SNHLY and FYNNEI. The CDR3 nucleotides are TGTGCCAGCAAGGGGACAGGGCGGGAGTACGAGCAGTACTTC. Amino acids: CASKGTGREYEQYF.

The J gene is TRBJ1-2, the V gene TRBV9; D might be TRBD1 (5 bases). V lost 5 bases, J lost 3 bases, and 11 bases lay in between. In germline, CDR1 is SGDLS, CDR2 YYNGEE. The CDR3 loop spans 13 amino acids. The CDR3 bases are TGTGCCAGCAGGGGTCAGGGCGACTATGGCTACACCTTC. Translation: CASRGQGDYGYTF.

The chain joins TRBV5-1 to TRBJ1-2; D call uncertain. V was clipped by 5 bases and J by 1 base, with 15 bases between them. Germline assignment: CDR1 SGHRS and CDR2 YFSETQ. This CDR3 has 15 residues. CDR3 residues: CASSDNAGLNYGYTF. In nucleotides, the CDR3 is TGCGCCAGCAGTGACAACGCGGGCCTTAACTATGGCTACACCTTC.

A note on this clone: Other DNA sequences in this specimen translate into the identical CDR3. The chain employs TRBV12-3 or TRBV12-4 and TRBJ1-1; TRBD1 matches at 9 bases. There are 13 residues in the CDR3. With 7 bases clipped from V and 5 bases from J, the junction kept 5 bases outside the gene matches. The CDR3 sequence is CASTLTGGTEAFF. The CDR3 DNA is TGTGCCAGCACTCTGACAGGGGGTACTGAAGCTTTCTTT.

The chain combines TRBV29-1 with TRBJ2-7, with 7 bases lining up with TRBD1. This CDR3 spans 14 amino acids. CDR1 and CDR2 from the germline V gene are SQVTM and ANQGSEA. Unmatched junction bases numbered 5, after V lost 3 bases and J lost 0 bases. The CDR3 loop is CSVEDGDSSYEQYF. In DNA, the CDR3 is TGCAGCGTTGAGGACGGGGACAGCTCCTACGAGCAGTACTTC.

This clone was seen once. The chain is built from TRBV5-1 and TRBJ1-1; D is uncertain. CDR1 and CDR2 from the germline V gene are SGHRS and YFSETQ. CDR3 size: 14 residues. V lost 4 bases, J lost 2 bases, and 12 bases lay in between. The CDR3 DNA sequence: TGCGCCAGCAGCCCATTATCGGGTAACACTGAAGCTTTCTTT. Translated: CASSPLSGNTEAFF.

The chain combines TRBV29-1 with TRBJ1-1; D is unclear. The V gene's germline CDR1 is SQVTM and CDR2 ANQGSEA. The CDR3 extends over 12 amino acids. Trimming took off 3 bases at V and 4 bases at J, with 9 bases between the two ends. The CDR3 nucleotides are TGCAGCGTTGATTATGGCACCACTGAAGCTTTCTTT. It encodes CSVDYGTTEAFF.

This chain connects TRBV29-1 to TRBJ2-2, with D perhaps matching TRBD1 (5 bases). V was trimmed by 2 bases and J by 1 base, leaving 8 bases between them. Germline CDR1 SQVTM, CDR2 ANQGSEA. The CDR3 is made up of 14 amino acids. The CDR3 protein is CSVERQGNTGELFF. CDR3 coding DNA: TGCAGCGTTGAAAGGCAGGGGAACACCGGGGAGCTGTTTTTT.

The V call is TRBV4-1, the J call TRBJ2-3; TRBD2 agrees at 10 bases. The ends lost 3 bases at V and 2 bases at J; junction bases unmatched: 5. This CDR3 spans 16 amino acids. Germline V gene lookup returns CDR1 MGHRA and CDR2 YSYEKL. CDR3 nucleotides: TGCGCCAGCAGCCAGGGACTAGCGACCTTCACAGATACGCAGTATTTT. It specifies CASSQGLATFTDTQYF.

The chain combines TRBV30 with TRBJ1-2; D is unclear. The V and J ends lost 4 bases and 1 base respectively, with 16 bases between them. Germline assignment: CDR1 GTSNPN and CDR2 SVGIG (reference sequence). The CDR3 runs 15 residues. CDR3 nucleotides: TGTGCCTGGACCGAGGTAGGGAGGATTAACTATGGCTACACCTTC. This translates into CAWTEVGRINYGYTF.

The V and J genes are TRBV10-3 and TRBJ2-1; D is perhaps TRBD1 (6 bases). The CDR3 runs to 12 residues. Trimming took 6 bases from V and 6 from J, leaving 9 bases between them. Per the germline V gene, CDR1 is ENHRY and CDR2 is SYGVKD. The CDR3 loop reads CAIRETGNEQFF. CDR3 DNA sequence: TGTGCCATCAGGGAGACAGGCAATGAGCAGTTCTTC.

The CDR3 spells CASSATGNGYTF. Written as DNA, the CDR3 is TGTGCCAGCAGTGCGACAGGGAATGGCTACACCTTC. The chain links TRBV2 to TRBJ1-2; 7 bases are a match to TRBD1. The germline CDR1 and CDR2 sequences are SNHLY and FYNNEI. Trimming cost V 4 bases and J 6 bases; bases outside gene matches: 2. This CDR3 has 12 residues.

The chain employs TRBV19 and TRBJ1-3; D remains unclear. Trimming left V 4 bases short and J 6 bases short, with 10 bases between. CDR1 and CDR2 from the germline V gene are LNHDA and SQIVND (reference sequence). This CDR3 region has 13 residues. The CDR3 DNA follows: TGTGCCAGTAGTACAAGTTGGGCAAACACCATATATTTT. Encoded protein: CASSTSWANTIYF.

To note about this clone: Other DNA sequences within the sample encode an identical CDR3. The chain combines TRBV3-1 (or the pseudogene TRBV3-2) with TRBJ1-1, with D tentatively TRBD1 (6 bases). Trimming stripped 1 base from V and 4 bases from J, with 10 bases between. CDR1 is LGHDT and CDR2 is YNNKEL in the germline V gene (reference sequence). This CDR3 is 14 amino acids long. CDR3 region: CASSQAGVGTEAFF. DNA of the CDR3: TGTGCCAGCAGCCAAGCAGGGGTGGGCACTGAAGCTTTCTTT.

The chain has TRBV3-1 (or the pseudogene TRBV3-2) and TRBJ2-5, with 8 bases aligning to TRBD2. Germline CDR1 is LGHDT and CDR2 is YNNKEL (reference sequence). Trimming at V came to 4 bases and at J to 2 bases, leaving 9 bases not matched to a gene. This CDR3 has 16 amino acids. The CDR3 DNA reads as TGTGCCAGCAGCCTCACCTTAGCGGGGATACAAGAGACCCAGTACTTC. Its protein is CASSLTLAGIQETQYF.

The CDR3 DNA reads TGTGCCAGCAGCCAATCAAACACCGTCTACGAGCAGTACTTC. Translating it yields CASSQSNTVYEQYF. The chain is built from TRBV16 and TRBJ2-7, with no clear D. The CDR3 length is 14 residues. V shed 0 bases and J shed 3 bases, with 9 bases lying between them. Germline V CDR1 and CDR2: KGHSY, FQNENV.

The rearrangement links TRBV5-4 to TRBJ1-4, with TRBD1 matching 8 bases. The V gene's germline CDR1 is SGHNT and CDR2 YYREEE (reference sequence). V dropped 6 bases and J dropped 7; count of bases not matched to a gene: 8. This CDR3 contains 14 residues. Here the CDR3 reads CASTYSGGREKLFF. The DNA for the CDR3 is TGTGCCAGCACCTATTCAGGGGGCCGTGAAAAACTGTTTTTT.

This chain joins TRBV28 and TRBJ2-1; TRBD1 might be the D (6 bases). Trimming took 2 bases from V and 4 from J, leaving 9 bases between them. CDR3 length: 14 residues. The germline V gene encodes CDR1 MDHEN and CDR2 SYDVKM. DNA for the CDR3: TGTGCCAGCAGTTTACAGGGGAGTTACAATGAGCAGTTCTTC. Amino acid sequence: CASSLQGSYNEQFF.

The sample holds one count of this clone. The chain has TRBV7-6 and TRBJ2-3; possibly TRBD1 for D (5 bases). Trimming shortened V by 4 bases and J by 4 bases, and 15 bases separated the two germline ends. This CDR3 region has 15 residues. Germline V gene data show CDR1 as SGHVS and CDR2 as FNYEAQ. CDR3 bases: TGTGCCAGCAGCTCTCCCCCCCAGGGCGCAGATACGCAGTATTTT. It encodes CASSSPPQGADTQYF.

The chain has TRBV3-1 (or the pseudogene TRBV3-2) and TRBJ1-5, with D possibly being TRBD1 (6 bases). The germline V gene encodes CDR1 LGHDT and CDR2 YNNKEL (reference sequence). The CDR3 length is 12 residues. The V end lost 4 bases, the J end lost 9 bases, and 10 bases lay between the germline ends. The CDR3 DNA reads TGTGCCAGCAGCCTTTTGACAGGGCCCCAGCATTTT. Translation gives CASSLLTGPQHF.